Presented here are 18 T cell receptor beta chains from one specimen sequenced in a study of spatial heterogeneity in lung cancer. TCRdb re-called the 5' RACE reads through MiXCR, storing one row per CDR3 protein. The data contain under 30,000 distinct CDR3 sequences, approximately 5.4% of them singletons. Time point specified: blood at routine non-recurrence follow-up after resection. The sequenced material consisted of unsorted whole RNA from tumor, nontumor lung or frozen PBMC. This sample comprised PBMCs, obtained at follow-up. The source of these receptors is a male donor with early-stage non-small cell lung cancer.

This clonotype was detected many times. The chain employs TRBV25-1 and TRBJ1-4, with D uncertain. Between the trimmed V and J ends, which lost 5 bases and 7 bases, there was a span of 11 bases. The CDR3 has 13 amino acids. Germline V CDR1 and CDR2: MGHDK, SYGVNS. CDR3 amino acids: CASSRPSPEKLFF. CDR3 bases: TGTGCCAGCAGTAGACCTTCGCCTGAAAAACTGTTTTTT.

This clonotype was detected a few times. The V call is TRBV6-2 or TRBV6-3, the J call TRBJ1-1; D is unresolved. The germline V gene encodes CDR1 MNHEY and CDR2 SVGEGT. The CDR3 runs to 13 residues. Deletions cut 8 bases from V and 1 base from J, with 11 bases between. The CDR3 region has the DNA TGTGCCAGCGCGGGTGACGGGAACACTGAAGCTTTCTTT. This encodes CASAGDGNTEAFF.

This clonotype was picked up many times. The chain employs TRBV9 and TRBJ2-1; 8 nucleotides align to TRBD2. The germline gives CDR1 SGDLS, CDR2 YYNGEE. The CDR3 extends over 14 amino acids. Losses at the gene ends were 0 bases for V and 8 bases for J; bases not matched to a gene: 4. The CDR3 loop is CASSVVSGEYEQFF. CDR3 bases: TGTGCCAGCAGCGTAGTTAGCGGGGAGTATGAGCAGTTCTTC.

In regard to this clonotype: Just one base apart from a much larger clone, this may be a read error. The rearrangement joins TRBV2 to TRBJ1-5; 7 bases fit TRBD1. This CDR3 contains 13 residues. Germline-derived CDR1 and CDR2 are SNHLY and FYNNEI. The CDR3, as DNA: TGTGTCAGCGTACAGGGGTCGGGTCAGCCCCAGCATTTT. It yields the protein CVSVQGSGQPQHF.

This clonotype appeared many times. This chain joins TRBV6-2 or TRBV6-3 and TRBJ1-2, with D possibly being TRBD1 (5 bases). CDR3 length: 13 amino acids. Trimming cost V 0 bases and J 7 bases, with 9 bases left between them. CDR1 and CDR2 from the germline V gene are MNHEY and SVGEGT. The CDR3 DNA reads TGTGCCAGCAGTTACTCCGGGGGATCTGGCTACACCTTC. The encoded protein is CASSYSGGSGYTF.

At least ten counts were recorded for this clonotype. The V call is TRBV6-2 or TRBV6-3, the J call TRBJ1-6, with D possibly being TRBD1 (6 bases). The V end lost 8 bases, the J end lost 9 bases, and 14 bases lay between the germline ends. CDR3 size: 13 residues. The germline V gene has CDR1 MNHEY and CDR2 SVGEGT. The CDR3: CASGRGEGSPLHF. In nucleotides, the CDR3 is TGTGCCAGCGGAAGGGGGGAAGGTTCACCCCTCCACTTT.

The table lists this clonotype with a few counts. This chain uses TRBV6-2 or TRBV6-3 with TRBJ1-5; 9 bases are shared with TRBD1. The ends lost 5 bases at V and 6 bases at J; junction bases unmatched: 5. CDR3 length: 14 residues. Germline V gives CDR1 MNHEY, CDR2 SVGEGT. Here the CDR3 DNA reads TGTGCCAGCAGTGCCACAGGGGGCGGTCAGCCCCAGCATTTT. Amino acid sequence: CASSATGGGQPQHF.

This clonotype came up many times. This chain links TRBV11-2 with TRBJ2-1; 9 nucleotides align to TRBD2. Germline CDR1 SGHAT, CDR2 FQNNGV. This CDR3 region has 16 residues. J gave up 6 bases and V 6 bases, and 12 bases lay outside the gene matches. This CDR3 is CASSNRPSGIGNEQFF. The CDR3, as DNA: TGTGCCAGCAGTAACCGGCCTAGCGGGATAGGCAATGAGCAGTTCTTC.

This clonotype was recorded at least ten times. The J gene is TRBJ2-2, the V gene TRBV6-1; D is possibly TRBD2 (5 bases). CDR1 is MNHNS, CDR2 SASEGT, per germline. The CDR3 has 14 residues. The ends were cut back, 10 bases at V and 6 bases at J, with 18 bases in the middle. This CDR3 is CANNPGSGPGELFF. DNA of the CDR3: TGTGCCAATAATCCGGGATCCGGCCCCGGGGAGCTGTTTTTT.

This clonotype was recorded a few times. The chain joins TRBV27 to TRBJ2-2; 14 bases agree with TRBD2. This CDR3 has 16 residues. Per the germline V gene, CDR1 is MNHEY and CDR2 is SMNVEV (reference sequence). The trim removed 8 bases at V and 7 bases at J, leaving 9 bases unmatched. The CDR3 sequence is CASFSRGLAGVGELFF. CDR3 nucleotides: TGTGCCAGCTTTTCTCGGGGACTAGCGGGAGTCGGGGAGCTGTTTTTT.

This clonotype was observed a handful of times. The CDR3 protein is CASSDLTGTGEKLFF. The CDR3 nucleotides are TGTGCCAGCAGCGATCTGACAGGGACGGGTGAAAAACTGTTTTTT. The chain couples TRBV12-3 or TRBV12-4 to TRBJ1-4, with 7 bases aligning to TRBD1. V gave up 6 bases and J gave up 7 bases; unmatched junction bases: 11. The CDR3 has 15 residues.

This clonotype has at least ten counts. The chain is built from TRBV19 and TRBJ1-2; tentatively, D is TRBD1 (5 bases). Trimming removed 3 bases from V and 7 bases from J, with 18 bases in between. The CDR3 has 15 amino acids. The germline CDR1 and CDR2 sequences are LNHDA and SQIVND (reference sequence). CDR3 DNA sequence: TGTGCCAGTAGTATTATTTCCAGGGACCCTTTTGGCTACACCTTC. Protein: CASSIISRDPFGYTF.

This clonotype has more than one count but fewer than ten. The chain carries TRBV30 and TRBJ1-5, with TRBD1 as a possible D gene (6 bases). Germline CDR1 and CDR2: GTSNPN and SVGIG (reference sequence). V lost 1 base and J lost 4, with 11 bases in between. This CDR3 has 14 residues. CDR3 amino acids: CAWSDGQPNQPQHF. DNA of the CDR3: TGTGCCTGGAGTGACGGACAGCCGAATCAGCCCCAGCATTTT.

This chain joins TRBV7-8 and TRBJ2-1; 10 positions agree with TRBD2. Germline V gene sequence: CDR1 SGHVS, CDR2 FQNEAQ. The CDR3 contains 15 residues. Trimming removed 5 bases from V and 9 bases from J; junction bases left unmatched: 10. The CDR3 DNA reads TGTGCCAGCAGCCGGACTAGCGGACGACAGGGTGAGCAGTTCTTC. Amino acids: CASSRTSGRQGEQFF.

This clonotype was counted ten times or more. The chain carries TRBV4-3 and TRBJ2-7; D is possibly TRBD2 (6 bases). V was trimmed by 0 bases and J by 7 bases, leaving 10 bases between them. There are 13 residues in the CDR3. Germline CDR1 LGHNA, CDR2 YSLEER. For the CDR3, the DNA is TGCGCCAGCAGCCAAGATGGAGGGTTTGAGCAGTACTTC. This encodes CASSQDGGFEQYF.

This clonotype showed up many times. The chain uses TRBV4-3 and TRBJ1-2, with 7 nucleotides matching TRBD1. Germline lookup yields CDR1 LGHNA and CDR2 YSLEER. CDR3 size: 15 residues. V dropped 0 bases and J dropped 6; count of bases not matched to a gene: 7. The CDR3 DNA reads as TGCGCCAGCAGCCAAGAAAGGACCACAGGGGATGGCTACACCTTC. Translated: CASSQERTTGDGYTF.

This clonotype was detected many times. The J gene is TRBJ1-1, the V gene TRBV12-5, with D unclear. CDR3 size: 14 residues. The V and J ends lost 1 base and 2 bases respectively, with 8 bases between them. CDR1 and CDR2 from the germline V gene are LGHNT and FRNRAP. CDR3 nucleotide sequence: TGTGCTAGTGGTTTGGATACATTAAACACTGAAGCTTTCTTT. Translation: CASGLDTLNTEAFF.

In its sample, this clonotype was seen many times. The chain recombines TRBV2 with TRBJ2-7; 7 bases map to TRBD2. The CDR3 extends over 15 amino acids. Germline V gene lookup returns CDR1 SNHLY and CDR2 FYNNEI. J was trimmed by 0 bases and V by 6 bases; bases with no gene match: 8. The CDR3 loop reads CASSPRGGSSYEQYV. Written as DNA, the CDR3 is TGTGCCAGCAGCCCAAGGGGCGGGAGCTCCTACGAGCAGTACGTC.